Listed below are T cell receptor beta chains from one sample, sequenced in a study of human versus mouse CDR3 diversity and MHC coevolution. The assay was immunoSEQ multiplex PCR, and TCRdb's table has in-frame clones only and misses some. The table lists over 60,000 clones, roughly 90% of them singletons, with less than 0.16% in the top ten. The source material was naive CD4+ T cells from blood. These receptor sequences come from a person between 25 and 70 years old in good health. Both conserved end residues are part of each CDR3. A D gene is named only where the DNA matches it firmly. Size is stated for part of the rows, as once, few or many counts, or as a class when the clone is expanded.

CDR3 length	J gene	clone size	D gene	V gene	CDR3 DNA	CDR3 protein
12	TRBJ2-2	-	-	TRBV30	TGTGCCTGGAGTCCCCTAGCCGGGGAGCTGTTTTTT	CAWSPLAGELFF
16	TRBJ2-7	-	-	TRBV28	TGTGCCAGCAGTACCCGCCGGGGGAGCCAGAACCGCGAGCAGTACTTC	CASSTRRGSQNREQYF
13	TRBJ1-2	-	TRBD1	TRBV28	TGTGCCAGCAGTTACGGGACAGGGAACGGCTACACCTTC	CASSYGTGNGYTF
13	TRBJ1-2	once	TRBD1	TRBV5-1	TGCGCCAGCAGCGCCGACAGGGCGGGAGGCTACACCTTC	CASSADRAGGYTF
16	TRBJ2-2	-	TRBD2	TRBV5-1	TGCGCCAGCAGCTGGTCAGCGGGGGGGCCCACCGGGGAGCTGTTTTTT	CASSWSAGGPTGELFF
15	TRBJ2-1	once	TRBD2	TRBV29-1	TGCAGCGTTGGGACTAGCGGGAGCTCCTACAATGAGCAGTTCTTC	CSVGTSGSSYNEQFF
14	TRBJ2-7	-	-	TRBV18	TGTGCCAGCTCACCACTACACGCCGACTACGAGCAGTACTTC	CASSPLHADYEQYF
15	TRBJ2-3	-	-	TRBV27	TGTGCCAGCAGCCGTTCCTTGCTAGGGGGAGATACGCAGTATTTT	CASSRSLLGGDTQYF
16	TRBJ2-5	-	TRBD1	TRBV27	TGTGCCAGCAGACCTGGACAGGGGGCGGGTAGAGAGACCCAGTACTTC	CASRPGQGAGRETQYF
13	TRBJ1-5	-	-	TRBV19	TGTGCCAGTAGTCGTCAGGCATATCAGCCCCAGCATTTT	CASSRQAYQPQHF
15	TRBJ2-2	-	TRBD2	TRBV4-1	TGCGCCAGCAGAACTAGCGGGGGGCGGGCCGGGGAGCTGTTTTTT	CASRTSGGRAGELFF
15	TRBJ1-4	-	-	TRBV25-1	TGTGCCAGCAGTGACTCGACAGTCCCTAATGAAAAACTGTTTTTT	CASSDSTVPNEKLFF
15	TRBJ2-7	-	TRBD1	TRBV5-5	TGTGCCAGCAGCTGGGGGACAGGGGGATCGGGCGAGCAGTACTTC	CASSWGTGGSGEQYF
15	TRBJ2-7	-	TRBD2	TRBV6-5	TGTGCCAGCAGAAAAGGGACTAGGGTCGCCTACGAGCAGTACTTC	CASRKGTRVAYEQYF
15	TRBJ1-4	-	-	TRBV27	TGTGCCAGCAGCAGGACAGTGGGTCCTAATGAAAAACTGTTTTTT	CASSRTVGPNEKLFF
13	TRBJ2-1	-	-	TRBV10-2	TGCGCCAGCAGTTCCCCTTCAAAGAGCCAAAAGTTCTTC	CASSSPSKSQKFF
15	TRBJ2-2	-	TRBD2	TRBV2	TGTGCCAGCAGCTGGACTAGCGGGGGAACCGGGGAGCTGTTTTTT	CASSWTSGGTGELFF
14	TRBJ2-7	-	TRBD2	TRBV5-1	TGCGCCAGTGCTTTCGGGGGGACCGCCTACGAGCAGTACTTC	CASAFGGTAYEQYF
16	TRBJ1-2	-	TRBD1	TRBV28	TGTGCCAGCAGTCCGCCCCCGGGACAGTCCATCTATGGCTACACCTTC	CASSPPPGQSIYGYTF
16	TRBJ2-7	-	TRBD1	TRBV7-8	TGTGCCAGCAGCACAAGGGACAGGGAATTCTCCTACGAGCAGTACTTC	CASSTRDREFSYEQYF
15	TRBJ1-5	-	-	TRBV7-8	TGTGCCAGCAGCTTAGGACAGCATAGCAATCAGCCCCAGCATTTT	CASSLGQHSNQPQHF
13	TRBJ2-3	once	-	TRBV18	TGTGCCAGCTCTTCCGGGGAGAGGGATACGCAGTATTTT	CASSSGERDTQYF
15	TRBJ2-5	-	-	TRBV6-5	TGTGCCAGCAGTTACTCGGGACATTTGACGGAGACCCAGTACTTC	CASSYSGHLTETQYF
15	TRBJ2-2	-	TRBD2	TRBV10-3	TGTGCCATCAGTGGGACTAGCAGTTCCCCGGGGGAGCTGTTTTTT	CAISGTSSSPGELFF
17	TRBJ2-1	-	TRBD2	TRBV7-2	TGTGCCAGCAGCTTAGGCCCCGGGGGGGGCGGCTACAATGAGCAGTTCTTC	CASSLGPGGGGYNEQFF
15	TRBJ2-6	-	TRBD1	TRBV7-9	TGTGCCAGCCTACAGGGGGCGGCTGGGGCCAACGTCCTGACTTTC	CASLQGAAGANVLTF
11	TRBJ2-5	-	-	TRBV28	TGTGCCATCGAACGCCAGGAGACCCAGTACTTC	CAIERQETQYF
16	TRBJ2-7	-	TRBD2	TRBV6-6	TGTGCCAGCAAGGGGACGGGAGGGGAAAAAAACTACGAGCAGTACTTC	CASKGTGGEKNYEQYF
15	TRBJ2-3	few	TRBD2	TRBV14	TGTGCCAGCAGCAGGCAACTAGCGGGCCGGAATACGCAGTATTTT	CASSRQLAGRNTQYF
15	TRBJ2-3	-	TRBD2	TRBV10-3	TGTGCCATTTCCTTAGCGGGAGGAAGCACAGATACGCAGTATTTT	CAISLAGGSTDTQYF
13	TRBJ1-1	once	-	TRBV4-2	TGTGCCAGCAGCCAAAAGTTTAACCGGGAAGCTTTCTTT	CASSQKFNREAFF
13	TRBJ2-5	-	TRBD1	TRBV4-1	TGCGCCAGCAGCCGGGACAGCCAAGAGACCCAGTACTTC	CASSRDSQETQYF
15	TRBJ2-2	-	TRBD2	TRBV2	TGTGCCAGCAGTGTAGGACTAGCGGGGTCCGGGGAGCTGTTTTTT	CASSVGLAGSGELFF
15	TRBJ1-5	-	-	TRBV4-2	TGTGCCAGCAGCCAAGATTCGGGACTCAATCAGCCCCAGCATTTT	CASSQDSGLNQPQHF
13	TRBJ2-5	-	TRBD1	TRBV25-1	TGTGCCAGCAGTGTGACAGGGGCAGAGACCCAGTACTTC	CASSVTGAETQYF
15	TRBJ1-1	-	-	TRBV27	TGTGCCAGCAGTCAAACGACATATATGGACACTGAAGCTTTCTTT	CASSQTTYMDTEAFF
14	TRBJ2-3	-	-	TRBV23-1	TGCGCCAGCAGTCATGAGCCAGGGCCACGTACGCAGTATTTT	CASSHEPGPRTQYF
13	TRBJ1-3	-	-	TRBV19	TGTGCCTCCAACAGGGCCTCTGGAAACACCATATATTTT	CASNRASGNTIYF
12	TRBJ1-2	-	-	TRBV10-3	TGTGCCTCAGAGGGGGGGCAGGATGGCTACACCTTC	CASEGGQDGYTF
12	TRBJ2-1	once	-	TRBV28	TGTGCCAGCAGTTTTTTCAACAATGAGCAGTTCTTC	CASSFFNNEQFF
14	TRBJ2-5	-	-	TRBV19	TGTGCCAGTAGTATAGCTGCGGGACAGGAGACCCAGTACTTC	CASSIAAGQETQYF